This TCR beta chain was obtained from a study of blood T cell repertoires in COVID-19. This clone occurred once. In the original workflow: Reference gene primer amplification gave nucleated cell count estimates. Method: immunoSEQ multiplex PCR; TCRdb's copy keeps in-frame clones and lacks some. V, J and clone size were drawn from that table, and D and trimming were deduced from the DNA. The sample contains 30,000 to 35,000 clones, 80% of which appear only once. Trimming took 2 bases from V and 8 from J; bases not matched to a gene: 5. Germline V gene data show CDR1 as SGHKS and CDR2 as YYEKEE (reference sequence). The CDR3 spans 14 residues.

The source material was peripheral blood. The chain links TRBV5-5 to TRBJ1-4, with 8 bases that match TRBD1. This TCR came from a man of 80 years or more with acute or convalescent COVID-19. The CDR3 DNA reads TGTGCCAGCAGCTTAGGGACAGGACGGGAAAAACTGTTTTTT. It translates to CASSLGTGREKLFF. The entire variable domain, with the rest obtained from reference TRBV5-5 and TRBJ1-4, is as follows: DAGVTQSPTHLIKTRGQQVTLRCSPISGHKSVSWYQQVLGQGPQFIFQYYEKEERGRGNFPDRFSARQFPNYSSELNVNALLLGDSALYLCASSLGTGREKLFFGSGTQLSVL.